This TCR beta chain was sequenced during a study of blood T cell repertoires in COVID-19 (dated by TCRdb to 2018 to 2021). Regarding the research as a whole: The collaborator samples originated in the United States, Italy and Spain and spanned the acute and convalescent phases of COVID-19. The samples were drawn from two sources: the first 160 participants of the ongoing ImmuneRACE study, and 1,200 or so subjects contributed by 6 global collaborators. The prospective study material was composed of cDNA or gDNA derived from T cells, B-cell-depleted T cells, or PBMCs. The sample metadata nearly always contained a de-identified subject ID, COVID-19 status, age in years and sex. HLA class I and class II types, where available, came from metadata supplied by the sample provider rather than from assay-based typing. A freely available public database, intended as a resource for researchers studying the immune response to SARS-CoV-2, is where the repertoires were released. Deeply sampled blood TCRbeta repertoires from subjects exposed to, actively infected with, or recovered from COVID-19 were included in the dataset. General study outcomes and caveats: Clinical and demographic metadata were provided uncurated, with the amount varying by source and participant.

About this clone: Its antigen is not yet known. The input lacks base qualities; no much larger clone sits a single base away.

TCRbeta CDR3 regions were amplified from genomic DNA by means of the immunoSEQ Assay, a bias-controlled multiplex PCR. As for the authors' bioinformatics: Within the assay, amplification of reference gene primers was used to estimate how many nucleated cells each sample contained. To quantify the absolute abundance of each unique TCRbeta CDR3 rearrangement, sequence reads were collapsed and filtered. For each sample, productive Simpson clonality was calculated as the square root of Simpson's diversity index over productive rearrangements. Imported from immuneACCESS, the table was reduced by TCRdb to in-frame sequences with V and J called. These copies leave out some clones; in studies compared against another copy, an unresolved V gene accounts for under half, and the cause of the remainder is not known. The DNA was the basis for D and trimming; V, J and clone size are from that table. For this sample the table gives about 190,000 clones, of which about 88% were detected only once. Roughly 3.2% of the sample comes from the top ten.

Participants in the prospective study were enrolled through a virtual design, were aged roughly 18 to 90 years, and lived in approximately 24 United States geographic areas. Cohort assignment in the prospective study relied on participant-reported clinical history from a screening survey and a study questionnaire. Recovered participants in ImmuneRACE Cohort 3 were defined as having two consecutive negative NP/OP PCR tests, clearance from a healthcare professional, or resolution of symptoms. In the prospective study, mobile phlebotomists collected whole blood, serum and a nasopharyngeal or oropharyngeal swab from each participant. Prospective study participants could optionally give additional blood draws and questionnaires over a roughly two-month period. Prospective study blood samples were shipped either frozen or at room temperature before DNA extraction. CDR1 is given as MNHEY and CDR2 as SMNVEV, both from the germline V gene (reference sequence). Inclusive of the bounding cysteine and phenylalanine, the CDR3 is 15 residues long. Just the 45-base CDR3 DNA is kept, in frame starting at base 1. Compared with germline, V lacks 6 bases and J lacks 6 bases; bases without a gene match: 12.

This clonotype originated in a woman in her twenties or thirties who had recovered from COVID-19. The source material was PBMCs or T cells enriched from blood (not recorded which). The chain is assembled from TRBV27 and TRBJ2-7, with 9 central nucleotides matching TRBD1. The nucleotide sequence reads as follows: TGTGCCAGCAGACCTCTGGGTGGGACAGGGAGCGAGCAGTACTTC. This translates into CASRPLGGTGSEQYF.